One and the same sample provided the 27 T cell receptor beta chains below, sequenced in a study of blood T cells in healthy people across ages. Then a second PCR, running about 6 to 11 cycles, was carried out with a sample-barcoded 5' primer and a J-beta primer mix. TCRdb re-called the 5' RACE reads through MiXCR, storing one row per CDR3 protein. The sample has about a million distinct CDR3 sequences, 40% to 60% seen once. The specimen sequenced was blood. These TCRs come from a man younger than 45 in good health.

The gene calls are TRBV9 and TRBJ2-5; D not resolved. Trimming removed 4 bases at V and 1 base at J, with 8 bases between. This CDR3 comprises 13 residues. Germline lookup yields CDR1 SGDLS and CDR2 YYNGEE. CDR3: CASSKTSQETQYF. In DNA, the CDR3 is TGTGCCAGCAGCAAGACGAGCCAAGAGACCCAGTACTTC.

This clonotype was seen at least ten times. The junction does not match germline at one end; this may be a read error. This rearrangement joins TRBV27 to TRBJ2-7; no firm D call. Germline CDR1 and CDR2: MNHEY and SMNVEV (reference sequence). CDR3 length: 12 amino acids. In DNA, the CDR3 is TGCGCCAGCAGCTTGTTGGGGTACGAGCAGTACTTC. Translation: CASSLLGYEQYF.

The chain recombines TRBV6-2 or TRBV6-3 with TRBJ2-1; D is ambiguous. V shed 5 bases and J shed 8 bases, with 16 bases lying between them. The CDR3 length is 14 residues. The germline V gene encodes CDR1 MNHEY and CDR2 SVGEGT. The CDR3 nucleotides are TGTGCCAGCAGTCGTCCGGCTTGGGCCCATGAGCAGTTCTTC. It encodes CASSRPAWAHEQFF.

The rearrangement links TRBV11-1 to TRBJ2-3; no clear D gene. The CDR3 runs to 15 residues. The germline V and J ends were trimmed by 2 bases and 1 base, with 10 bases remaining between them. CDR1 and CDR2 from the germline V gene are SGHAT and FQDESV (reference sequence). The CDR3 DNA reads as TGTGCCAGCAGCTTACGACCCCGGGGCACAGATACGCAGTATTTT. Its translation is CASSLRPRGTDTQYF.

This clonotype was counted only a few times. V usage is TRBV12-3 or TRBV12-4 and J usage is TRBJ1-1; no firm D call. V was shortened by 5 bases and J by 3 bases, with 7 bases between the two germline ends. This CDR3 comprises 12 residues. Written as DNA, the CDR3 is TGTGCCAGCAGTGGGAGACACACTGAAGCTTTCTTT. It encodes CASSGRHTEAFF.

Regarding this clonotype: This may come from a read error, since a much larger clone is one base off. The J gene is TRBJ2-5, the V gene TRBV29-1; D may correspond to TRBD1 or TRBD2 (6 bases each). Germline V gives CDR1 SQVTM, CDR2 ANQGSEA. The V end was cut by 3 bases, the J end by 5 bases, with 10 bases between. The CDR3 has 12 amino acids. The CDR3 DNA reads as TGCAGCGTTGAGGGGGGCATGGAGACCCAGTACTTC. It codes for CSVEGGMETQYF.

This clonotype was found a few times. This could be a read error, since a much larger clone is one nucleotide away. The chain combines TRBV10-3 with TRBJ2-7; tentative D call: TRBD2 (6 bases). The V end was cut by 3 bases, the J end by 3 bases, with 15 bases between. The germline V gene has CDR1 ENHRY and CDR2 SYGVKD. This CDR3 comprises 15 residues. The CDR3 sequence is CAISDGGSGFYEQYF. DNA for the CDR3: TGTGCCATCAGTGACGGGGGATCAGGTTTCTACGAGCAGTACTTC.

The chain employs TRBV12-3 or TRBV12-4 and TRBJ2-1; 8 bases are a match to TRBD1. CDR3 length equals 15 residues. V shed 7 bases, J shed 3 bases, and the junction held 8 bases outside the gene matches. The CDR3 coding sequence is TGTGCCAGCACCCTGACAGGGGTCTTCTACAATGAGCAGTTCTTC. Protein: CASTLTGVFYNEQFF.

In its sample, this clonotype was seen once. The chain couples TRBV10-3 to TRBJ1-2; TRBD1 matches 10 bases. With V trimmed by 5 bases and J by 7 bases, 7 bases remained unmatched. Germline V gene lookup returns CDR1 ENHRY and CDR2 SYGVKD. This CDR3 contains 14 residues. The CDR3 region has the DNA TGTGCCATCAGTTGGACAGGGGGAAAGGGTGGCTACACCTTC. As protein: CAISWTGGKGGYTF.

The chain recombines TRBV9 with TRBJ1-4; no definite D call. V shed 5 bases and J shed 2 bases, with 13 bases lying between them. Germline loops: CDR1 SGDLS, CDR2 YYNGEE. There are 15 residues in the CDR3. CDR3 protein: CASSDEGATNEKLFF. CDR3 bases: TGTGCCAGCAGTGATGAGGGTGCCACTAATGAAAAACTGTTTTTT.

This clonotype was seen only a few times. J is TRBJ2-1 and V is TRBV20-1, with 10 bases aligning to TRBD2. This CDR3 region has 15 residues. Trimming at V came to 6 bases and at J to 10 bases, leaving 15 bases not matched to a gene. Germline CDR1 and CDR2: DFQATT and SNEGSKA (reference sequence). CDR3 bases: TGCAGTGCGAGACCTTTGGTAGCGGGGGGTAGCGAGCAGTTCTTC. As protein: CSARPLVAGGSEQFF.

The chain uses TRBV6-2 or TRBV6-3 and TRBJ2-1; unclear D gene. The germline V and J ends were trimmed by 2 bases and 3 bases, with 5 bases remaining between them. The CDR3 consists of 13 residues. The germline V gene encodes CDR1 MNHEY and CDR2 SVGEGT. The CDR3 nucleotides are TGTGCCAGCAGTTACCGCAGCTACAATGAGCAGTTCTTC. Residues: CASSYRSYNEQFF.

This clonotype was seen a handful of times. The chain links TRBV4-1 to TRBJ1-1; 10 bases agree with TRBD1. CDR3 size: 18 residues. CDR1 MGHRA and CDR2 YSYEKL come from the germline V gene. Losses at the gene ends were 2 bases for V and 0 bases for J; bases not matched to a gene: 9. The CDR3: CASSQSPGTGAVNTEAFF. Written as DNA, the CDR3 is TGCGCCAGCAGCCAATCCCCCGGGACAGGGGCCGTGAACACTGAAGCTTTCTTT.

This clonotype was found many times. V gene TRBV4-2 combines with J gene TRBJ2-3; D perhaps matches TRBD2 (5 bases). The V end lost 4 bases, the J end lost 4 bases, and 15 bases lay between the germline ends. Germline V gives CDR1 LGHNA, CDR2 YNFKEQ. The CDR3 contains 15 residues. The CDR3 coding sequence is TGTGCCAGCAGCCCGAGGAACGGGGAATCAGATACGCAGTATTTT. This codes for CASSPRNGESDTQYF.

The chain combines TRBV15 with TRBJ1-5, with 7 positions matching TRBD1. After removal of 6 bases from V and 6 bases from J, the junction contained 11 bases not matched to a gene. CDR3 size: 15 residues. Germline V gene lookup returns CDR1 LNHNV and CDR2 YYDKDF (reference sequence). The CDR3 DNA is TGTGCCACCAGAGCCCTGGACAGGTCAGTTCAGCCCCAGCATTTT. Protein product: CATRALDRSVQPQHF.

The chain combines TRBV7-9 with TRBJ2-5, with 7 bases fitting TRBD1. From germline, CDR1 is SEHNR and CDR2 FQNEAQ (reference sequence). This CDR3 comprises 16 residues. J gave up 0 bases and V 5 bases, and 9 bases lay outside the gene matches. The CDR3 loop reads CASSKGTARYQETQYF. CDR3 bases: TGTGCCAGCAGCAAAGGGACAGCAAGATACCAAGAGACCCAGTACTTC.

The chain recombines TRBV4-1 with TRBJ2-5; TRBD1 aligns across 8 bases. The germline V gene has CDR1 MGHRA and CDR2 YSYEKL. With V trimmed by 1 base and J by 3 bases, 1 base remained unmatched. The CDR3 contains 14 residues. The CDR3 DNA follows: TGCGCCAGCAGCCAAGCACAGGGGGAAGAGACCCAGTACTTC. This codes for CASSQAQGEETQYF.

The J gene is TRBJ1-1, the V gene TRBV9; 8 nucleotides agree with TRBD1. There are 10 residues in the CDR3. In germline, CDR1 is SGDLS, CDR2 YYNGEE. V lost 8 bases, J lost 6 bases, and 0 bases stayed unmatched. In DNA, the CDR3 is TGTGCCAGGGACAGGGCTGAAGCTTTCTTT. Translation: CARDRAEAFF. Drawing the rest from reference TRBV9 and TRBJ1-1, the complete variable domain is DSGVTQTPKHLITATGQRVTLRCSPRSGDLSVYWYQQSLDQGLQFLIQYYNGEERAKGNILERFSAQQFPDLHSELNLSSLELGDSALYFCARDRAEAFFGQGTRLTVV.

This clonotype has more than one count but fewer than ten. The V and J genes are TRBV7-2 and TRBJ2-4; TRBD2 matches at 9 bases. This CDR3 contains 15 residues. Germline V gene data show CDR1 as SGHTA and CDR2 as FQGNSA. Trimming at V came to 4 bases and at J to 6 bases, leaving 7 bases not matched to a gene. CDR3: CASSCNLAGANIQYF. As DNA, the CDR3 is TGTGCCAGCAGCTGCAACTTAGCGGGGGCAAACATTCAGTACTTC.

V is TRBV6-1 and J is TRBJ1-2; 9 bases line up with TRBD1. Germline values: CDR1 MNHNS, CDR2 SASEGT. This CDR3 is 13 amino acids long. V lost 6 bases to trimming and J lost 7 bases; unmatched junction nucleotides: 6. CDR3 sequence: CASRPTGGSGYTF. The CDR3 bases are TGTGCCAGCAGGCCCACAGGGGGCTCTGGCTACACCTTC.

CDR3 in DNA: TGTGCCAGCAGTCGTAAACAGGCCACGAACACTGAAGCTTTCTTT. Its protein is CASSRKQATNTEAFF. The chain uses TRBV6-5 and TRBJ1-1; a possible D gene is TRBD1 (5 bases). CDR1 MNHEY and CDR2 SVGAGI come from the germline V gene. The CDR3 is 15 amino acids. V lost 5 bases, J lost 1 base, and 14 bases lay in between.

The CDR3 nucleotides are TGTGCCAGCAGCGCCTCACTAGCGGGGGGGCGGTATGAGCAGTACTTC. This codes for CASSASLAGGRYEQYF. The chain joins TRBV7-2 to TRBJ2-5, with 13 bases matching TRBD2. The germline gives CDR1 SGHTA, CDR2 FQGNSA. The length of the CDR3 is 16 residues. The V and J ends lost 5 bases and 11 bases, in that order; junction bases with no gene match: 14.

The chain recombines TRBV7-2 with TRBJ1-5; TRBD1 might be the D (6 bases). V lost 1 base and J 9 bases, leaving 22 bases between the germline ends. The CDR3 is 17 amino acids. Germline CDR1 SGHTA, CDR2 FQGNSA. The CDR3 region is CASSLVGVGGQSGPQHF. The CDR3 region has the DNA TGTGCCAGCAGCTTAGTGGGAGTGGGGGGCCAAAGTGGGCCCCAGCATTTT.

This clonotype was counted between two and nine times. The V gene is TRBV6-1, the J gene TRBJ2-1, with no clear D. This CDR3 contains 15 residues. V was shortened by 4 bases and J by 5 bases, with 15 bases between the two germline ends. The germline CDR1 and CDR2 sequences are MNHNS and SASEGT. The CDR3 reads CASSGQIRAHNEQFF. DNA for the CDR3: TGTGCCAGCAGTGGACAAATAAGGGCCCACAATGAGCAGTTCTTC.

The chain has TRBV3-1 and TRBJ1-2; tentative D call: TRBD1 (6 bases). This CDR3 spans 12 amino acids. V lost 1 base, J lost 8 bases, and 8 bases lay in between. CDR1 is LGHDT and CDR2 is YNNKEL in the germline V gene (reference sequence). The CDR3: CASSQARGGYTF. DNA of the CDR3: TGTGCCAGCAGCCAAGCCAGGGGAGGCTACACCTTC. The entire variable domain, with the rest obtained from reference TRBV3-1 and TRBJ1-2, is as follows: DTAVSQTPKYLVTQMGNDKSIKCEQNLGHDTMYWYKQDSKKFLKIMFSYNNKELIINETVPNRFSPKSPDKAHLNLHINSLELGDSAVYFCASSQARGGYTFGSGTRLTVV.

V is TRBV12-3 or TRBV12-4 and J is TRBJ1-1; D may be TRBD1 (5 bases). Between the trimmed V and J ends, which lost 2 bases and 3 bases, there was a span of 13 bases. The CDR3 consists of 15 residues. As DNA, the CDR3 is TGTGCCAGCAGTTTAATCGGACCGGGGGACACTGAAGCTTTCTTT. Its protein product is CASSLIGPGDTEAFF.

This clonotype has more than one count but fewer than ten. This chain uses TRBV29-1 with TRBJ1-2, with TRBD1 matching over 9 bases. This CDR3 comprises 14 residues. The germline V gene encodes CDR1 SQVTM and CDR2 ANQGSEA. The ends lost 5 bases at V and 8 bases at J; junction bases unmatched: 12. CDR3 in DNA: TGCAGCGTTCAAAAAACCGGGACAGGGCTCGGCTACACCTTC. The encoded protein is CSVQKTGTGLGYTF. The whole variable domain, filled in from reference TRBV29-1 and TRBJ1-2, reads SAVISQKPSRDICQRGTSLTIQCQVDSQVTMMFWYRQQPGQSLTLIATANQGSEATYESGFVIDKFPISRPNLTFSTLTVSNMSPEDSSIYLCSVQKTGTGLGYTFGSGTRLTVV.